This record covers a single TCR beta chain. The antigen remains unidentified. The sample originates from a study of vaccination and CD4 T cells after COVID-19. Study-level findings and limits: In convalescent patients, a median approximately 90% of reactive clones appeared only post-vaccination.

Sequencing of cultured CD4+ T cell DNA used the Oncomine TCR Beta short-read assay. TCRdb re-analysed the PCR reads in MiXCR, keeping a single row per CDR3 protein. The sample includes some 16,000 distinct CDR3 sequences, around 53% of them seen just once. Treatment described: approximately 9-day PBMC culture with coronavirus spike peptide pools or control peptides (ViraFEST assay). After expanding antigen-specific T cells with peptide pools, ViraFEST sequenced their TCRs. Trimming stripped 10 bases from V and 5 bases from J, with 11 bases between. This CDR3 region has 12 residues. CDR1 MNHEY and CDR2 SMNVEV come from the germline V gene (reference sequence).

Here the sequenced sample was CD4+ T cells from blood, cultured in vitro, taken before SARS-CoV-2 vaccination. This sequence originates from a human donor who had recovered from COVID-19. This chain connects TRBV27 to TRBJ2-2; D not resolved. CDR3 in amino acids: CATQTDTGELFF. In DNA form, the CDR3 reads TGTGCCACTCAAACGGATACCGGGGAGCTGTTTTTT.